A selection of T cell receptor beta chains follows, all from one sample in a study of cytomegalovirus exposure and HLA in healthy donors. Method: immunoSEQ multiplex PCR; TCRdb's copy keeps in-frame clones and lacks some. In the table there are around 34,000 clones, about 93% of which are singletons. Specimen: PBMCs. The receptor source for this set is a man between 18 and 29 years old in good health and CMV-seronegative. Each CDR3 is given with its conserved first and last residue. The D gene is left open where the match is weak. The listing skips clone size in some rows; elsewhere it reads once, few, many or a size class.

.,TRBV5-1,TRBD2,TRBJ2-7,CASSGLAGPTYEQYF,TGCGCCAGCAGCGGTCTAGCGGGACCTACCTACGAGCAGTACTTC
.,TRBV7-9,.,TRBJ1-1,CASTDDYFGETEAFF,TGTGCCAGCACCGATGATTACTTCGGTGAGACTGAAGCTTTCTTT
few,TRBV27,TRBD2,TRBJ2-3,CASSFRTSGTDTQYF,TGTGCCAGCAGTTTTCGGACTAGCGGCACAGATACGCAGTATTTT
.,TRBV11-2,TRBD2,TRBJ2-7,CASSLDWRLAGAYEQYF,TGTGCCAGCAGCTTAGATTGGAGGCTAGCGGGAGCGTACGAGCAGTACTTC
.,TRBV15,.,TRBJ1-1,CATSFSTEAFF,TGTGCCACCAGCTTCAGCACTGAAGCTTTCTTT
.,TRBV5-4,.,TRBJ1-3,CASSLGTGSGNTIYF,TGTGCCAGCAGCTTGGGGACTGGCTCTGGAAACACCATATATTTT
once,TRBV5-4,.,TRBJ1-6,CASSIAGRVNSPLHF,TGTGCCAGCAGCATAGCGGGGAGGGTAAATTCACCCCTCCACTTT
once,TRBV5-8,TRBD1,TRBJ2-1,CASSFRQGAPYNEQFF,TGTGCCAGCAGCTTTCGACAGGGGGCCCCGTACAATGAGCAGTTCTTC
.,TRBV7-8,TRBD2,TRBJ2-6,CASSNSGLPSSGANVLTF,TGTGCCAGCAGCAACTCGGGACTACCGAGCTCTGGGGCCAACGTCCTGACTTTC
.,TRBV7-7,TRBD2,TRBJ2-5,CASSFSGYEETQYF,TGTGCTAGCAGCTTTAGCGGGTACGAAGAGACCCAGTACTTC
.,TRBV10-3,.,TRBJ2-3,CAIRPTKGVPDTQYF,TGTGCCATCAGACCTACTAAGGGGGTTCCAGATACGCAGTATTTT
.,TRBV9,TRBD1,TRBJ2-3,CASSVGGQGADTQYF,TGTGCCAGCAGCGTAGGTGGACAGGGGGCAGATACGCAGTATTTT
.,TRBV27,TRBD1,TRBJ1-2,CASSLSRQGTYGYTF,TGTGCCAGCAGTTTATCTCGACAGGGAACCTATGGCTACACCTTC
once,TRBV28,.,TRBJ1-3,CASSSSGGPNTIYF,TGTGCCAGCAGTTCCTCGGGGGGGCCCAACACCATATATTTT
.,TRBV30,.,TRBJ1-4,CAWSPTGLNEKLFF,TGTGCCTGGAGTCCCACAGGCCTTAATGAAAAACTGTTTTTT
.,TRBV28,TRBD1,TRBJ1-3,CASSEDRILGNTIYF,TGTGCCAGTTCCGAGGACAGGATACTCGGAAACACCATATATTTT
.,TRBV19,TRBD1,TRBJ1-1,CASSDPGQGKTEAFF,TGTGCCAGTAGTGATCCGGGACAGGGGAAAACTGAAGCTTTCTTT